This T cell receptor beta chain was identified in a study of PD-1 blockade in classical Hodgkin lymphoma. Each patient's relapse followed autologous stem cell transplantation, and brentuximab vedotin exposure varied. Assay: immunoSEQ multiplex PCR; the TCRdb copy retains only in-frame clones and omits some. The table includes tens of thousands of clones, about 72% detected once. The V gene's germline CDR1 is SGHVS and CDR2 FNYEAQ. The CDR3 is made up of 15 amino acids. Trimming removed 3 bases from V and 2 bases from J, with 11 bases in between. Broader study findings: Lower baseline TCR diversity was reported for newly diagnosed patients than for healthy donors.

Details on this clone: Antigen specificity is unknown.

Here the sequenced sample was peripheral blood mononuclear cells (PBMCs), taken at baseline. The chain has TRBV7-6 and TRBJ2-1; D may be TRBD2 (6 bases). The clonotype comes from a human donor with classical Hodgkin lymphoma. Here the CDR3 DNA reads TGTGCCAGCAGCTTTGTCAGGGAGGCCTACAATGAGCAGTTCTTC. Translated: CASSFVREAYNEQFF.